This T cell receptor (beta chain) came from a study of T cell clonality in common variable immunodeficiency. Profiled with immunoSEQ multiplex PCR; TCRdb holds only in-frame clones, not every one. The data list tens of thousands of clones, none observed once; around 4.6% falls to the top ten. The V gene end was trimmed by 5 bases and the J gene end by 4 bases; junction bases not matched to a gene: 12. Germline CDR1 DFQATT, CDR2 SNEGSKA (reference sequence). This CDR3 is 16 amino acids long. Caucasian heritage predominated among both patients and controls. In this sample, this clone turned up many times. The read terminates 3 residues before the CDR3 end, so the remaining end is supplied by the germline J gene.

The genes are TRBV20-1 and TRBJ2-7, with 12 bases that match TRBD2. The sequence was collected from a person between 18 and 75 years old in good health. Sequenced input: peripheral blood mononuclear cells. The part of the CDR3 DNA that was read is TGCAGTGCTGATATCGCACTAGCGGGAGGAAGTTACGAG. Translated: CSADIALAGGSYE. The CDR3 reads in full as CSADIALAGGSYEQYF.